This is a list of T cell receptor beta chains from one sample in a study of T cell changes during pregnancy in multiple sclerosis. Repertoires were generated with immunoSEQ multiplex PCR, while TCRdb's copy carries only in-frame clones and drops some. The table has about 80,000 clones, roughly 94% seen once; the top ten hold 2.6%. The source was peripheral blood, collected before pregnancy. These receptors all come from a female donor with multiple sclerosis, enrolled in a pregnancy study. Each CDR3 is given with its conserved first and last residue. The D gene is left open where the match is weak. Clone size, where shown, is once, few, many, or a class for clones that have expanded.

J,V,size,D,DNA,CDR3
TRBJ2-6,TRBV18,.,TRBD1,TGTGCCAGCTCCCCGGGACAGGCCAGCTCTGGGGCCAACGTCCTGACTTTC,CASSPGQASSGANVLTF
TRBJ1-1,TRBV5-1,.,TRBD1,TGCGCCAGCAGCTACACAGGGGCTGACACTGAAGCTTTCTTT,CASSYTGADTEAFF
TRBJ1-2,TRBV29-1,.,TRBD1,TGCAGCGTTGACGGGACAGTCTATGGCTACACCTTC,CSVDGTVYGYTF
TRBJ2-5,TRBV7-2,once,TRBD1,TGTGCCAGCAGCTTAGTTGGGACAGCCAATTCCATGTGGACCCAGTACTTC,CASSLVGTANSMWTQYF
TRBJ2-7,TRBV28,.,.,TGTGCCACCAACCCCCGGGATTTCGCCTACGAGCAGTACTTC,CATNPRDFAYEQYF
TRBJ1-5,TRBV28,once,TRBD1,TGTGCCAGCAGACGCCCTGGACAGGGTTTTCAGCCCCAGCATTTT,CASRRPGQGFQPQHF
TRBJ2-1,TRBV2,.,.,TGTGCCAGCAGTGAGGGAGCGGGTACTTCCTACAATGAGCAGTTCTTC,CASSEGAGTSYNEQFF
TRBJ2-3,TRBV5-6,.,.,TGTGCCAGCAGCTGGGGCCGCACAGATACGCAGTATTTT,CASSWGRTDTQYF
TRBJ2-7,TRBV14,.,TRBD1,TGTGCCAGCAGCCACGGGACAGGGGGCTATGGTTTTTACTACGAGCAGTACTTC,CASSHGTGGYGFYYEQYF
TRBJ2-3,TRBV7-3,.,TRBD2,TGTGCCAGCAGCTTAGGCGGGGGGGCAGATACGCAGTATTTT,CASSLGGGADTQYF
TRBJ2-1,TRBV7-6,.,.,TGTGCCAGCAGCTTGACTGTTTACAATGAGCAGTTCTTC,CASSLTVYNEQFF
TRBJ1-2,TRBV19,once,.,TGTGCCAGTAGTGTCGGAGATCGTTATGGCTACACCTTC,CASSVGDRYGYTF
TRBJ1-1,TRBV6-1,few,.,TGTGCCAGCAGTGAACAGGATCCGAACACTGAAGCTTTCTTT,CASSEQDPNTEAFF
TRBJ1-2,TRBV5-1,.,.,TGCGCCAGCAGCCCCAGGGTAGGGGAGGTCAACTATGGCTACACCTTC,CASSPRVGEVNYGYTF
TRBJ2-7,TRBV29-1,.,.,TGCAGCTTCTCTCCAGGGTTTGAGAACGAGCAGTACTTC,CSFSPGFENEQYF
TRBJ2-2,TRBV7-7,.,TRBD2,TGTGCTAGCAGCCCCACGGGGGGGACCGGGGAGCTGTTTTTT,CASSPTGGTGELFF
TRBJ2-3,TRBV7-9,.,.,TGTGCCAGCAGCTTAGGGACTGGGCGGGGCACAGATACGCAGTATTTT,CASSLGTGRGTDTQYF
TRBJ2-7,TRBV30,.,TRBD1,TGTGCCTCTTCTAAGACAGGGACGCGGGAGCAGTACTTC,CASSKTGTREQYF
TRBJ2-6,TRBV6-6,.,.,TGTGCCAGCAGCCCAGGTGGGGGGGCCAACGTCCTGACTTTC,CASSPGGGANVLTF
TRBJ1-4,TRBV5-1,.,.,TGCGCCAGCAGTTCAGGGGCATCTAATGAAAAACTGTTTTTT,CASSSGASNEKLFF
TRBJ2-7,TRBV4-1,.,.,TGCGCCAGCAGCCAAGCGTCGGGGGGCTCTTACGAGCAGTACTTC,CASSQASGGSYEQYF
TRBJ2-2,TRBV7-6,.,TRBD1,TGTGCCAGCAGCTTAGTTTCCGGGACAGGGTCAACCGGGGAGCTGTTTTTT,CASSLVSGTGSTGELFF
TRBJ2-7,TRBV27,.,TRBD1,TGTGCCAGCAGTTGGACAGGGAATAACGAGCAGTACTTC,CASSWTGNNEQYF
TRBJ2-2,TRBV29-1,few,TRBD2,TGCAGCGTTCGGACTAGCGGGAGCGACACCGGGGAGCTGTTTTTT,CSVRTSGSDTGELFF
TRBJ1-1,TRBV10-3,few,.,TGTGCCATCAGTGAGACATCGAACACTGAAGCTTTCTTT,CAISETSNTEAFF
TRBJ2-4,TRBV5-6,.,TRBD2,TGTGCCAGCAGCTTGGAGGGACTAGCGGGACCCCCTTTGAGACAGTACTTC,CASSLEGLAGPPLRQYF
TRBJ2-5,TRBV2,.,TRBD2,TGTGCCAGCAGTTTCGGACTAGCGGGACGCCAAGAGACCCAGTACTTC,CASSFGLAGRQETQYF
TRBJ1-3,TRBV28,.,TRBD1,TGTGCCAGCAGACCCAGGGGGTCTTTCTCTGGAAACACCATATATTTT,CASRPRGSFSGNTIYF
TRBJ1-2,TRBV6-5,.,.,TGTGCCAGCAGTAATATAGGGAGATATGGCTACACCTTC,CASSNIGRYGYTF
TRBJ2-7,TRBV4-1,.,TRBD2,TGCGCCAGCAGCGAAGGAGAAGGGACTAGCGTATCGTACGAGCAGTACTTC,CASSEGEGTSVSYEQYF
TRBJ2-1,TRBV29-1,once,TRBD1,TGCAGCCAATCCAGGGGGCGAGAGCAGTTCTTC,CSQSRGREQFF
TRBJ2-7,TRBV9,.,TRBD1,TGTGCCAGCAGCGTAGGGACAGGGACCTACGAGCAGTACTTC,CASSVGTGTYEQYF
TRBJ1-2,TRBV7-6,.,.,TGTGCCAGCAGCTCACGTTTAGGGACTATCTATGGCTACACCTTC,CASSSRLGTIYGYTF
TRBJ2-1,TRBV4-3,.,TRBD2,TGCGCCAGCAGCCAAGACCGGCTAGCGGGAAAGGATGAGCAGTTCTTC,CASSQDRLAGKDEQFF
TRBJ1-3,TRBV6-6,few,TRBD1,TGTGCCAGCAGACACACCGGGACAGGGAGGGGAAACACCATATATTTT,CASRHTGTGRGNTIYF
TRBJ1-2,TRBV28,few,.,TGTGCCAGCAGTTTATCGGGTTGGGGACACAACTGGTACACCTTC,CASSLSGWGHNWYTF
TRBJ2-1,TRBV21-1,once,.,TGTGCCAGCAGCAGGGAGGGCCCATACAATGAGCAGTTCTTC,CASSREGPYNEQFF
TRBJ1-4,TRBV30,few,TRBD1,TGTGCCTGGGGGACAGGGAATGATGAAAAACTGTTTTTT,CAWGTGNDEKLFF
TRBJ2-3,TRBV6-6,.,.,TGTGCCAGCAGTTACACGCCTAGGGATACGCAGTATTTT,CASSYTPRDTQYF
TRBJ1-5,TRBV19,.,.,TGTGCCAGTAGTATTAACGGTGATCAGCCCCAGCATTTT,CASSINGDQPQHF
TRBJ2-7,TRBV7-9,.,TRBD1,TGTGCCAGCAGCGCCCCTGAGGGGGCCGGGACCTACGAGCAGTACTTC,CASSAPEGAGTYEQYF
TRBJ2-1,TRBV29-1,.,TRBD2,TGCAGCGTTGCTGGCGGGAGTAATGAGCAGTTCTTC,CSVAGGSNEQFF
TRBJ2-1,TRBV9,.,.,TGTGCCAGCAGCGTGGAAGGTGTCGGGATTTCGCAGTTCTTC,CASSVEGVGISQFF
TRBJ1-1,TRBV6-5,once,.,TGTGCCAGCAATCAAGCAGGGCCGACTTCTGAAGCTTTCTTT,CASNQAGPTSEAFF
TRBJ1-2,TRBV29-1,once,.,TGCAGCGTTGCTTGGGAGTCAGGCGGCTACACCTTC,CSVAWESGGYTF
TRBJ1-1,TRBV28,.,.,TGTGCCAGCAGTGACGGACTTGAAGCTTTCTTT,CASSDGLEAFF
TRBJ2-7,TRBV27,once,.,TGTGCCAGCAGTTCCTCCAGGGGAATTAACTACGAGCAGTACTTC,CASSSSRGINYEQYF
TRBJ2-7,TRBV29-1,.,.,TGCAGCGTCGGGGACACCTCCTACGAGCAGTACTTC,CSVGDTSYEQYF
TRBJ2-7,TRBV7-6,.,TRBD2,TGTGCCAGCAGCTTAGGACTAGCGGGAGTAGAAGAGCAGTACTTC,CASSLGLAGVEEQYF
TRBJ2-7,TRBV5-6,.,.,TGTGCCAGCAGACAAGGGACTTCCGAGCAGTACTTC,CASRQGTSEQYF
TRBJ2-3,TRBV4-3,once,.,TGCGCCAGCAGCCAAGGAACGGGAGTCGGCACAGATACGCAGTATTTT,CASSQGTGVGTDTQYF
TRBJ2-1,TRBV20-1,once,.,TGCAGTGGGCCGGGCCGGGACACCCAGTTCTTC,CSGPGRDTQFF